The 13 T cell receptor beta chains in this list originate from one sample, sequenced in a study of T-cell memory formation after mild COVID-19. Each CDR3 protein gets one entry after TCRdb re-called the 5' RACE reads with MiXCR. The sample carries almost 350,000 distinct CDR3 sequences, roughly 19% recorded once. The sample consisted of PBMCs or a T cell subset sorted from them (not recorded which). These TCRs come from a man aged 18-30 years who had mild COVID-19 (a few samples of this study predate the infection). Cell type and time point are not known.

This clonotype was picked up a small number of times. V gene TRBV5-1 combines with J gene TRBJ2-6, with D possibly being TRBD1 or TRBD2 (5 bases each). The germline V gene has CDR1 SGHRS and CDR2 YFSETQ. CDR3 length equals 15 residues. V gave up 7 bases and J gave up 0 bases, with 11 bases separating them. In nucleotides, the CDR3 is TGCGCCAGCGGGACGCAGCGCTCTGGGGCCAACGTCCTGACTTTC. This codes for CASGTQRSGANVLTF.

The chain links TRBV5-1 to TRBJ2-5; D may correspond to TRBD1 or TRBD2 (6 bases each). The CDR3 covers 15 residues. Trimming removed 4 bases at V and 4 bases at J, with 17 bases between. The germline V gene has CDR1 SGHRS and CDR2 YFSETQ. The CDR3 DNA sequence: TGCGCCAGCAGCCGTGAGGGGGGCCGTAGAGAGACCCAGTACTTC. Its protein is CASSREGGRRETQYF.

Remarks on this clonotype: One junction end does not reproduce the germline sequence, and a read error may be involved. This sequence joins TRBV5-4 and TRBJ2-1; D remains ambiguous. The CDR3 is 14 residues long. Per the germline V gene, CDR1 is SGHNT and CDR2 is YYREEE (reference sequence). CDR3 coding DNA: TGTGCCAGCAGCCCACGACCCATAGAGGATGAGAAGTTCTTC. Residues: CASSPRPIEDEKFF. The whole variable domain, remainder taken from reference TRBV5-4 and TRBJ2-1, is ETGVTQSPTHLIKTRGQQVTLRCSSQSGHNTVSWYQQALGQGPQFIFQYYREEENGRGNFPPRFSGLQFPNYSSELNVNALELDDSALYLCASSPRPIEDEKFFGPGTRLTVL.

This clonotype was recorded a few times. The chain employs TRBV7-2 and TRBJ2-5; 15 nucleotides agree with TRBD2. V dropped 5 bases and J dropped 2; count of bases not matched to a gene: 9. The CDR3 is made up of 18 amino acids. The germline gives CDR1 SGHTA, CDR2 FQGNSA. The CDR3: CASSKGLAGGPEQETQYF. The CDR3 DNA follows: TGTGCCAGCAGCAAAGGACTAGCGGGGGGGCCGGAGCAAGAGACCCAGTACTTC.

This clonotype was seen ten or more times. The V call is TRBV28, the J call TRBJ1-6; 8 nucleotides agree with TRBD1. This CDR3 spans 18 amino acids. Germline V gives CDR1 MDHEN, CDR2 SYDVKM. The V and J ends lost 6 bases and 0 bases, in that order; junction bases with no gene match: 10. The CDR3 DNA reads as TGTGCCAGCAGCCCCTACGACAGGGGCTACTCCTATAATTCACCCCTCCACTTT. It codes for CASSPYDRGYSYNSPLHF.

The sample holds a few counts of this clonotype. The chain employs TRBV7-9 and TRBJ2-5; perhaps TRBD1 as D (6 bases). Germline V gene sequence: CDR1 SEHNR, CDR2 FQNEAQ (reference sequence). The ends were cut back, 3 bases at V and 2 bases at J, with 13 bases in the middle. This CDR3 is built from 15 residues. The CDR3 reads CASSFFQRGQETQYF. The CDR3 DNA follows: TGTGCCAGCAGCTTCTTCCAAAGGGGGCAAGAGACCCAGTACTTC.

In this sample, this clonotype turned up many times. This chain joins TRBV29-1 and TRBJ2-5; D may match TRBD1 or TRBD2 (6 bases each). Trimming left V 8 bases short and J 3 bases short, with 16 bases between. Germline V lookup: CDR1 SQVTM, CDR2 ANQGSEA. The CDR3 runs to 13 residues. CDR3 amino acids: CSTQRGAEETQYF. CDR3 nucleotide sequence: TGCAGCACCCAAAGGGGGGCGGAAGAGACCCAGTACTTC.

V is TRBV20-1 and J is TRBJ2-5; D assignment may be TRBD1 or TRBD2 (5 bases each). The CDR3 runs 12 residues. Trimming took off 3 bases at V and 5 bases at J, with 10 bases between the two ends. Germline CDR1 DFQATT, CDR2 SNEGSKA (reference sequence). The CDR3 here is CSASGARETQYF. The CDR3 nucleotides read TGCAGTGCTAGCGGGGCGAGGGAGACCCAGTACTTC.

V is TRBV7-3 and J is TRBJ2-3; D may be TRBD1 (5 bases). CDR1 SGHTA and CDR2 FQGTGA come from the germline V gene. This CDR3 comprises 16 residues. V was shortened by 2 bases and J by 4 bases, with 16 bases between the two germline ends. This CDR3 reads CASSLGQGRVPDTQYF. In DNA form, the CDR3 reads TGTGCCAGCAGCTTAGGGCAGGGTAGAGTCCCAGATACGCAGTATTTT.

The rearrangement links TRBV12-3 or TRBV12-4 to TRBJ2-7, with TRBD1 matching 8 bases. V trimming: 6 bases; J trimming: 3 bases; junction bases outside the gene matches: 4. This CDR3 spans 13 amino acids. The CDR3 spells CASSDRGFYEQYF. In nucleotides, the CDR3 is TGTGCCAGCAGCGACAGGGGATTCTACGAGCAGTACTTC.

The chain is built from TRBV28 and TRBJ2-3, with 8 bases fitting TRBD2. Unmatched junction bases numbered 3, after V lost 6 bases and J lost 4 bases. The CDR3 totals 13 residues. The germline CDR1 and CDR2 sequences are MDHEN and SYDVKM. The CDR3, as DNA: TGTGCCAGCAGGGCGGGGGGCGCAGATACGCAGTATTTT. This sequence encodes CASRAGGADTQYF. Together with reference TRBV28 and TRBJ2-3, the CDR3 gives the full variable domain: DVKVTQSSRYLVKRTGEKVFLECVQDMDHENMFWYRQDPGLGLRLIYFSYDVKMKEKGDIPEGYSVSREKKERFSLILESASTNQTSMYLCASRAGGADTQYFGPGTRLTVL.

This clonotype was observed at least ten times. The chain links TRBV10-2 to TRBJ2-3, with 13 positions matching TRBD2. Trimming removed 6 bases from V and 6 bases from J; junction bases left unmatched: 3. Germline CDR1 and CDR2: WSHSY and SAAADI. This CDR3 has 14 amino acids. The CDR3 sequence is CASRLAGGADTQYF. In DNA form, the CDR3 reads TGCGCCAGCAGACTAGCGGGGGGGGCGGATACGCAGTATTTT.

This chain uses TRBV5-1 with TRBJ2-2; 12 bases are shared with TRBD2. V shed 4 bases, J shed 3 bases, and the junction held 7 bases outside the gene matches. Per germline, CDR1 SGHRS and CDR2 YFSETQ. The CDR3 is made up of 17 amino acids. CDR3 amino acids: CASSRQTSGGDTGELFF. CDR3 nucleotide sequence: TGCGCCAGCAGCCGACAGACTAGCGGGGGAGACACCGGGGAGCTGTTTTTT.